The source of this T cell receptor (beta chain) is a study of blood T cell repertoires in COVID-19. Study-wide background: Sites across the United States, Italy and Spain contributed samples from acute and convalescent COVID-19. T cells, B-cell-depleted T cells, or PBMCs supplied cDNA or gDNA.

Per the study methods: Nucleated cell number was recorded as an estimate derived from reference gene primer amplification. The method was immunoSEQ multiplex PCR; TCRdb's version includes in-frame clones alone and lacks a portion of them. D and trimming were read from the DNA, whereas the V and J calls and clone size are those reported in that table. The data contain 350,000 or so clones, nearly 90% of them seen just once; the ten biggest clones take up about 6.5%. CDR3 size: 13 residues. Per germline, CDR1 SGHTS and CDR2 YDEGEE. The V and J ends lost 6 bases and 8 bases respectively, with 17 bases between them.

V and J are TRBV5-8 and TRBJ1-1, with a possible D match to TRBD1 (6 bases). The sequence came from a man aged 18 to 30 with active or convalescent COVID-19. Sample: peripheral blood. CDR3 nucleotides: TGTGCCAGCAACCATTTAACAGACAGGGAAGCTTTCTTT. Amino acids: CASNHLTDREAFF.